These T cell receptor beta chains were read from a single sample in a study of T cell responses to AZD1222 COVID-19 vaccine. Assay used: immunoSEQ multiplex PCR; TCRdb lists only in-frame clones, some missing. The sample has about 140,000 clones, 85% to 95% seen once. The sequencing here drew on peripheral blood, taken on day 0 of MenACWY control vaccination. The receptor source for this set is an adult in good health. CDR3s include the opening cysteine and the closing phenylalanine or tryptophan. D genes are given only for firm matches. The size field is filled for only some rows; it gives once, few, many or a size class.

v_call,d_call,clone_size,j_call,cdr3_nt,cdr3_aa
TRBV27,TRBD2,.,TRBJ2-5,TGTGCCAGCAGTTCCCCCAGGGCGGGGGGACAAGAGACCCAGTACTTC,CASSSPRAGGQETQYF
TRBV19,TRBD2,once,TRBJ2-1,TGTGCCAGTAGCCTCCTAGCGGGGGTCCCTAATGAGCAGTTCTTC,CASSLLAGVPNEQFF
TRBV3-1/TRBV3-2,TRBD2,.,TRBJ2-7,TGTGCCAGCAGCCAAGATGGGAGGGGTGGTTACGAGCAGTACTTC,CASSQDGRGGYEQYF
TRBV13,.,.,TRBJ1-2,TGTGCCAGCAGCTTAGCGCCAGTCGACGGTGGCTACACCTTC,CASSLAPVDGGYTF
TRBV19,.,.,TRBJ1-5,TGTGCCAGTGGCCCGGGACAAAGGGCCCAGCATTTT,CASGPGQRAQHF
TRBV3-1/TRBV3-2,TRBD1,.,TRBJ2-5,TGTGCCAGCGGTCATTTCCCCGGGACAGCGTACTTC,CASGHFPGTAYF
TRBV28,.,once,TRBJ2-7,TGTGCCTCCTTGCCCGGGGAGAAGGGCTCCTACGAGCAGTACTTC,CASLPGEKGSYEQYF
TRBV5-4,TRBD1,once,TRBJ2-5,TGTGCCAGCAGCAAGGACAGGGGAGATCAAGAGACCCAGTACTTC,CASSKDRGDQETQYF
TRBV2,.,.,TRBJ2-5,TGTGCCAGCAGAGGGGACCTCGCCGGGAAGACCCAGTACTTC,CASRGDLAGKTQYF
TRBV2,.,.,TRBJ2-1,TGTGCCAGCGAGGTTTTCCATGAGCAGTTCTTC,CASEVFHEQFF
TRBV5-6,.,.,TRBJ1-3,TGTGCCAGCAGCTTGGTCGGTAGCTCTGGAAACACCATATATTTT,CASSLVGSSGNTIYF
TRBV5-1,TRBD1,.,TRBJ1-4,TGCGCCAGCAGCCCCGGGACAGGGCTAGGTAATGAAAAACTGTTTTTT,CASSPGTGLGNEKLFF
TRBV2,.,.,TRBJ2-1,TGTGCCAGCGCCCCTAGACTGGCCTACAATGAGCAGTTCTTC,CASAPRLAYNEQFF
TRBV27,.,.,TRBJ1-5,TGTGCCAGCAGTTTAACGAGACAGGGCAATCAGCCCCAGCATTTT,CASSLTRQGNQPQHF
TRBV28,.,.,TRBJ1-2,TGTGCCAGCACTATAAGGTCGGGATCTGGGGGTAACTATGGCTACACCTTC,CASTIRSGSGGNYGYTF
TRBV19,.,.,TRBJ2-1,TGTGCCAGTAGTATGGAGGTGCAGATACCCAATGAGCAGTTCTTC,CASSMEVQIPNEQFF
TRBV5-5,.,.,TRBJ2-1,TGTGCCAGCAGCTTTGACAGTTCTCGAGGGCAGTTCTTC,CASSFDSSRGQFF
TRBV28,.,.,TRBJ1-4,TGTGCCAGCAGTTTACAAGGAAGTGAAAAACTGTTTTTT,CASSLQGSEKLFF
TRBV5-4,TRBD1,.,TRBJ1-1,TGTGCCAGCAGCCCGGTGGGACAGGGTGGCACTGAAGCTTTCTTT,CASSPVGQGGTEAFF
TRBV4-1,.,.,TRBJ1-1,TGCGCCAGCAGCCAAGATCAGCTTGAAGCTTTCTTT,CASSQDQLEAFF
TRBV5-5,.,.,TRBJ2-7,TGTGCCAGCAGCTTGGCCCCAAATAACTACGAGCAGTACTTC,CASSLAPNNYEQYF
TRBV10-3,.,.,TRBJ2-3,TGTGCCACGAGCAGCACAGATACGCAGTATTTT,CATSSTDTQYF
TRBV28,TRBD1,.,TRBJ1-6,TGTGCCAGCAGTTTACACAGGGGGGGGTATTCACCCCTCCACTTT,CASSLHRGGYSPLHF
TRBV12-3/TRBV12-4,TRBD1,once,TRBJ1-1,TGTGCCAGCGGGACAGGGCCCCTCTCTGAAGCTTTCTTT,CASGTGPLSEAFF
TRBV5-4,.,.,TRBJ1-1,TGTGCCAGCAACGACGGGAGGAACACTGAAGCTTTCTTT,CASNDGRNTEAFF
TRBV28,.,.,TRBJ1-5,TGTGCCAGCAGGAAGGTTAGGTTAATATATCAGCCCCAGCATTTT,CASRKVRLIYQPQHF
TRBV19,TRBD2,.,TRBJ2-3,TGTGCCTCCAGTAACTTCGGGAGGGCAGATACGCAGTATTTT,CASSNFGRADTQYF
TRBV3-1/TRBV3-2,TRBD1,.,TRBJ1-1,TGTGCCAGCAGCTCTTTAACAGGGGGGACTGAAGCTTTCTTT,CASSSLTGGTEAFF
TRBV9,.,.,TRBJ2-3,TGTGCCAGCACCGGCGGGGTGGCCACAGATACGCAGTATTTT,CASTGGVATDTQYF
TRBV6-5,.,.,TRBJ1-1,TGTGCCAGCAGTTATAATGGGGAAAATCCCACTGAAGCTTTCTTT,CASSYNGENPTEAFF
TRBV6-6,TRBD1,.,TRBJ1-6,TGTGCCAGCAGTTACCACAGGGGGAAAATTTCACCCCTCCACTTT,CASSYHRGKISPLHF
TRBV10-1,TRBD1,.,TRBJ1-3,TGCGCCAGCAGCCACAGGGGCCCGGGAGTAATATATTTT,CASSHRGPGVIYF
TRBV7-9,.,.,TRBJ1-1,TGTGCCAGCAGCTTATCAGTACAGAACACTGAAGCTTTCTTT,CASSLSVQNTEAFF
TRBV21-1,.,.,TRBJ2-1,TGTGCCAGCAGCTCCTCGACAGGGCCCTATGGGCAGTTCTTC,CASSSSTGPYGQFF
TRBV5-1,.,.,TRBJ2-5,TGCGCCAGCAGTAATAGCGGAGTCGGAGAGACCCAGTACTTC,CASSNSGVGETQYF
TRBV6-5,TRBD1,.,TRBJ1-4,TGTGCCAGCAGTTACTCGGGGACAGGGGATGAAAAACTGTTTTTT,CASSYSGTGDEKLFF
TRBV5-4,TRBD1,.,TRBJ2-3,TGTGCCACCACCCCCCGGGGACAGGGGGCCCCAGATACGCAGTATTTT,CATTPRGQGAPDTQYF
TRBV10-3,.,.,TRBJ1-5,TGTGCCATCAGTGAGAAGGGTGGGCAGCCCCAGCATTTT,CAISEKGGQPQHF
TRBV25-1,.,.,TRBJ2-7,TGTGCCAGCAGACATGGTTCAAGGCGGTACTTC,CASRHGSRRYF
TRBV12-3/TRBV12-4,.,.,TRBJ2-1,TGTGCCAGCAGTCTCTTAAACAATGAGCAGTTCTTC,CASSLLNNEQFF
TRBV2,TRBD1,.,TRBJ1-4,TGTGCCAGCAAGCTCCAGGGGGCAGGTGAAAAACTGTTTTTT,CASKLQGAGEKLFF
TRBV2,TRBD1,.,TRBJ2-7,TGTGCCAGCAAGACAGGGGAGGTCTACGAGCAGTACTTC,CASKTGEVYEQYF
TRBV11-2,.,.,TRBJ2-7,TGTGCCAGCAGCTTAAGCCAGAAATTCCACGAGCAGTACTTC,CASSLSQKFHEQYF